This passage covers 19 T cell receptor beta chains from one sample sequenced in a study of quantifying T cell responses using KT2 cells. Across the whole study: cDNA was made from DNase-treated RNA using alpha and beta constant primers.

An oligo carrying a UMI was ligated to the cDNA 3' end. An equimolar mix of RC1.1 and RC1.2 primed the beta chain across TRBC1 and TRBC2. TCRdb recomputed calls from the UMI-ligation and nested PCR reads with MiXCR, one row per CDR3 protein. Altogether 60,000 or so distinct CDR3 sequences are present, 9% to 15% being singletons, with the ten largest covering roughly 10%. Sequencing was carried out using PBMCs spiked with cells of the T cell clone KT2. The receptor set was obtained from a human donor.

This clonotype was counted at least ten times. The DNA for the CDR3 is TGCAGTGCTAGGGGCAACATTCAGTACTTC. Translating it yields CSARGNIQYF. V is TRBV20-1 and J is TRBJ2-4; D gene ambiguous. The germline V gene has CDR1 DFQATT and CDR2 SNEGSKA (reference sequence). This CDR3 is built from 10 residues. V lost 3 bases, J lost 7 bases, and 4 bases lay in between.

This clonotype was picked up a small number of times. The chain joins TRBV20-1 to TRBJ1-1; no clear D gene. Trimming pared 0 bases from V and 1 base from J, leaving 15 bases between. The CDR3 covers 16 residues. Germline V gene lookup returns CDR1 DFQATT and CDR2 SNEGSKA (reference sequence). The CDR3 bases are TGCAGTGCTAGAGATATTTTCGGCAGGCAGAACACTGAAGCTTTCTTT. Translation: CSARDIFGRQNTEAFF.

The genes are TRBV7-9 and TRBJ2-1; 8 bases are a match to TRBD2. Unmatched junction bases numbered 9, after V lost 3 bases and J lost 8 bases. The CDR3 has 15 amino acids. Germline V gene lookup returns CDR1 SEHNR and CDR2 FQNEAQ (reference sequence). Written as DNA, the CDR3 is TGTGCCAGCAGCTTCTCCGGGACTAGGCGGGATGAGCAGTTCTTC. As protein: CASSFSGTRRDEQFF.

This clonotype was detected only a few times. The chain couples TRBV20-1 to TRBJ1-6, with 7 bases identical to TRBD1. CDR1 is DFQATT, CDR2 SNEGSKA, per germline (reference sequence). There are 13 residues in the CDR3. V trimming: 3 bases; J trimming: 8 bases; junction bases outside the gene matches: 4. CDR3: CSARTGRDSPLHF. Here the CDR3 DNA reads TGCAGTGCTAGGACAGGGAGGGATTCACCCCTCCACTTT.

This clonotype occurred many times. The rearrangement links TRBV6-1 to TRBJ1-5, with 10 bases identical to TRBD1. The CDR3 is 16 residues long. Trimming at V came to 6 bases and at J to 4 bases, leaving 9 bases not matched to a gene. Germline assignment: CDR1 MNHNS and CDR2 SASEGT. The CDR3, as DNA: TGTGCCAGCAGCCACGTCCCGGGACAGGGGAATCAGCCCCAGCATTTT. Amino acids: CASSHVPGQGNQPQHF.

This chain uses TRBV30 with TRBJ1-2; D is undetermined. The CDR3 is 16 amino acids. The germline V and J ends were trimmed by 1 base and 1 base, with 16 bases remaining between them. Germline V CDR1 and CDR2: GTSNPN, SVGIG (reference sequence). The CDR3 DNA reads TGTGCCTGGAGTGGCCCCGGGCAGGATGGTAACTATGGCTACACCTTC. As protein: CAWSGPGQDGNYGYTF.

This clonotype was found a few times. In nucleotides, the CDR3 is TGTGCCAGCAGGCTCGGGGGGCCAGATACGCAGTATTTT. This translates into CASRLGGPDTQYF. The chain has TRBV12-3 or TRBV12-4 and TRBJ2-3; D is perhaps TRBD2 (7 bases). This CDR3 contains 13 residues. Trimming left V 6 bases short and J 4 bases short, with 11 bases between.

This clonotype was found many times. The CDR3 DNA reads TGCGCCAGCAGCCGGTGGGAGGGAGACACTGAAGCTTTCTTT. It translates to CASSRWEGDTEAFF. This chain uses TRBV5-1 with TRBJ1-1; no firm D call. Germline values: CDR1 SGHRS, CDR2 YFSETQ. CDR3 length equals 14 residues. Deletions cut 4 bases from V and 3 bases from J, with 13 bases between.

The rearrangement uses TRBV7-3 and TRBJ2-6; D is uncertain. Germline assignment: CDR1 SGHTA and CDR2 FQGTGA. This CDR3 is 16 amino acids long. The V and J ends lost 5 bases and 0 bases respectively, with 11 bases between them. The CDR3 sequence: CASSPTPSSGANVLTF. CDR3 nucleotide sequence: TGTGCCAGCAGCCCTACCCCTAGCTCTGGGGCCAACGTCCTGACTTTC.

This clonotype was counted only a few times. This chain links TRBV18 with TRBJ2-3; weak D call: TRBD2 (5 bases). Trimming cost V 2 bases and J 0 bases, with 9 bases left between them. Germline V lookup: CDR1 KGHSH, CDR2 LQKENI. The CDR3 consists of 15 residues. CDR3 coding DNA: TGTGCCAGCTCACCAGAGGGCATTAGCACAGATACGCAGTATTTT. It is translated as CASSPEGISTDTQYF.

This clonotype has a count of ten or more. This sequence joins TRBV12-3 or TRBV12-4 and TRBJ1-6; no clear D gene. The CDR3 runs 11 residues. Trimming took off 6 bases at V and 9 bases at J, with 6 bases between the two ends. CDR3 bases: TGTGCCAGCAGCGAGGGTTCACCCCTCCACTTT. Its translation is CASSEGSPLHF.

This clonotype was recorded a few times. This chain joins TRBV7-2 and TRBJ1-2; possibly TRBD1 for D (6 bases). Trimming shortened V by 5 bases and J by 2 bases, and 9 bases separated the two germline ends. CDR1 is SGHTA, CDR2 FQGNSA, per germline. The length of the CDR3 is 13 residues. Written as DNA, the CDR3 is TGTGCCAGCAGCCCAACAGGGAACTATGGCTACACCTTC. Its translation: CASSPTGNYGYTF. The entire variable domain, with the rest obtained from reference TRBV7-2 and TRBJ1-2, is as follows: GAGVSQSPSNKVTEKGKDVELRCDPISGHTALYWYRQSLGQGLEFLIYFQGNSAPDKSGLPSDRFSAERTGGSVSTLTIQRTQQEDSAVYLCASSPTGNYGYTFGSGTRLTVV.

The V and J genes are TRBV20-1 and TRBJ2-1; 8 nucleotides align to TRBD2. This CDR3 is built from 14 residues. J was trimmed by 5 bases and V by 6 bases; bases with no gene match: 9. Germline V gene lookup returns CDR1 DFQATT and CDR2 SNEGSKA (reference sequence). The chain's CDR3 is CSARRTSLHNEQFF. The DNA of the CDR3 is TGCAGTGCCCGTCGGACTAGCCTTCACAATGAGCAGTTCTTC.

The count of this clonotype is one. Here the CDR3 DNA reads TGCAGTGCTATATTGGACAGGGGGAGGACAGATACGCAGTATTTT. Its protein is CSAILDRGRTDTQYF. The gene calls are TRBV20-1 and TRBJ2-3; 10 nucleotides align to TRBD1. The J segment lost 3 bases and the V segment lost 4 bases, leaving 7 bases of the junction unmatched. CDR3 size: 15 residues. Germline CDR1 and CDR2: DFQATT and SNEGSKA (reference sequence).

This clonotype was found a few times. The rearrangement joins TRBV12-3 or TRBV12-4 to TRBJ1-2; tentative D call: TRBD1 (6 bases). V gave up 6 bases and J gave up 1 base, with 15 bases separating them. CDR3 size: 15 residues. CDR3 loop: CASSRDTNRNYGYTF. In DNA, the CDR3 is TGTGCCAGCAGCCGGGACACCAACCGTAACTATGGCTACACCTTC.

In its sample, this clonotype was seen a few times. The rearrangement uses TRBV12-3 or TRBV12-4 and TRBJ2-5; the match to TRBD1 covers 7 bases. The CDR3 has 13 amino acids. Losses at the gene ends were 6 bases for V and 1 base for J; bases not matched to a gene: 2. CDR3: CASRGQTQETQYF. The CDR3 DNA reads TGTGCCAGCAGGGGACAGACCCAAGAGACCCAGTACTTC.

This clonotype was recorded many times. A read error is possible here, since a much larger clone lies one base away. The V gene is TRBV2, the J gene TRBJ1-2, with 8 bases fitting TRBD1. From germline, CDR1 is SNHLY and CDR2 FYNNEI. This CDR3 has 14 amino acids. The CDR3 is CASSETGGNYGYNF. The CDR3 DNA sequence: TGTGCCAGCAGTGAAACAGGGGGGAACTATGGCTACAACTTC.

This clonotype has just a few counts. This chain connects TRBV6-1 to TRBJ1-4; perhaps TRBD1 as D (6 bases). CDR1 MNHNS and CDR2 SASEGT come from the germline V gene. This CDR3 is built from 14 residues. Trimming took off 3 bases at V and 5 bases at J, with 10 bases between the two ends. The CDR3 loop reads CASSDTDRNEKLFF. CDR3 DNA: TGTGCCAGCAGTGACACGGACAGAAATGAAAAACTGTTTTTT.

This clonotype was seen only a few times. The chain couples TRBV3-1 to TRBJ2-5; D remains unclear. This CDR3 region has 11 residues. V gave up 1 base and J gave up 4 bases, with 1 base separating them. Germline values: CDR1 LGHDT, CDR2 YNNKEL (reference sequence). The DNA of the CDR3 is TGTGCCAGCAGCCAAGGAGAGACCCAGTACTTC. Its translation: CASSQGETQYF.